This is a list of T cell receptor beta chains from one sample in a study of somatic mutations in cytotoxic T cells in rheumatoid arthritis. The table came from immunoSEQ multiplex PCR; TCRdb's copy has only in-frame clones and leaves some out. Of approximately 5,300 clones in the sample, around 90% were seen once. Input material: CD8+ T cells sorted from blood. These receptors all stem from a woman aged 50 to 60 with rheumatoid arthritis. CDR3s include the opening cysteine and the closing phenylalanine or tryptophan. Fields, in order: clone size, V gene, D gene, J gene, CDR3 protein, CDR3 DNA. The D gene is left open where the match is weak. Only some rows state a clone size, as once, few, many or a class for expanded clones.

once	TRBV2	TRBD1	TRBJ2-2	CASTAGQGATGELFF	TGTGCCAGCACAGCGGGACAGGGAGCCACCGGGGAGCTGTTTTTT
.	TRBV2	TRBD2	TRBJ2-2	CASSEPTSGEYTGELFF	TGTGCCAGCAGTGAGCCAACGAGCGGGGAGTACACCGGGGAGCTGTTTTTT
once	TRBV30	.	TRBJ1-4	CAWSRGWEEKLFF	TGTGCCTGGAGTCGGGGTTGGGAAGAAAAACTGTTTTTT
.	TRBV5-6	TRBD1	TRBJ2-7	CASSLVGQGVGEQYF	TGTGCCAGCAGCTTGGTGGGACAGGGTGTGGGGGAGCAGTACTTC
.	TRBV4-2	.	TRBJ1-2	CASGAEGGGYTF	TGTGCCAGCGGCGCGGAGGGAGGAGGCTACACCTTC
.	TRBV14	.	TRBJ1-1	CASSQDSLGGAFF	TGTGCCAGCAGCCAAGATTCGTTGGGGGGAGCTTTCTTT
.	TRBV10-3	TRBD2	TRBJ2-1	CAIRVSGGADYNEQFF	TGTGCCATCAGAGTTAGCGGGGGGGCTGACTACAATGAGCAGTTCTTC
.	TRBV10-2	TRBD1	TRBJ1-2	CASSTGANYGYTF	TGCGCCAGCAGTACAGGGGCTAACTATGGCTACACCTTC
.	TRBV5-6	.	TRBJ2-1	CASSLGRGARNEQFF	TGTGCCAGCAGCCTGGGTCGGGGGGCCAGGAATGAGCAGTTCTTC
.	TRBV4-1	TRBD1	TRBJ2-2	CASSQDRGQGTGELFF	TGCGCCAGCAGCCAAGACAGGGGGCAGGGTACCGGGGAGCTGTTTTTT
.	TRBV29-1	TRBD1	TRBJ2-1	CSVEGQGPADEQFF	TGCAGCGTTGAAGGACAGGGACCGGCCGATGAGCAGTTCTTC
once	TRBV28	TRBD1	TRBJ1-4	CASSTTGGWEKLFF	TGTGCCAGCAGCACGACAGGGGGCTGGGAAAAACTGTTTTTT
few	TRBV6-1	.	TRBJ2-6	CASSRSGEGANVLTF	TGTGCCAGCAGCCGATCGGGGGAAGGGGCCAACGTCCTGACTTTC